The 3 T cell receptor beta chains below were found in one sample sequenced in a study of beta chain features in type 1 diabetes. Expressed TCRB transcripts were sequenced because the isolated RNA had all been reverse transcribed beforehand. Assay: immunoSEQ multiplex PCR; the TCRdb copy retains only in-frame clones and omits some. The table has over 700,000 clones, 15% to 20% seen once. The sequencing sample was made of naive CD4+ T cells from blood. The origin of the receptors is a woman between 18 and 29 years old in good health.

V is TRBV5-1 and J is TRBJ2-5; TRBD1 matches at 12 bases. CDR3 length: 17 amino acids. V shed 4 bases and J 0 bases; nucleotides not matched to a gene: 7. Germline V gives CDR1 SGHRS, CDR2 YFSETQ. The DNA for the CDR3 is TGCGCCAGCAGCCGACGACGGGACAGGGGGCACCAAGAGACCCAGTACTTC. Translated: CASSRRRDRGHQETQYF.

J is TRBJ2-3 and V is TRBV6-6; D gene ambiguous. V lost 0 bases to trimming and J lost 5 bases, with 9 bases between them. The CDR3 has 14 amino acids. The germline V gene has CDR1 MNHNY and CDR2 SVGAGI (reference sequence). The chain's CDR3 is CASSYSLGQDTQYF. CDR3 nucleotide sequence: TGTGCCAGCAGTTACTCTTTAGGGCAAGATACGCAGTATTTT.

The chain uses TRBV28 and TRBJ2-7; D possibly matches TRBD1 or TRBD2 (5 bases each). V was trimmed by 5 bases and J by 3 bases, leaving 32 bases between them. This CDR3 comprises 20 residues. Germline CDR1 and CDR2: MDHEN and SYDVKM. The CDR3 spells CASSISRGLFREGGYYEQYF. As DNA, the CDR3 is TGTGCCAGCAGTATCTCCCGTGGGCTGTTCAGGGAAGGAGGCTACTACGAGCAGTACTTC.